The subject of this entry is one T cell receptor (beta chain). This clone's antigen is unknown. No per-base quality is available; no much larger clone lies one base away. Genomic DNA was extracted from sorted cells for sequencing of the TCRbeta CDR3 region. The immunoSEQ Assay was used for sequencing of TCRbeta CDR3 regions. As stored in TCRdb, this immuneACCESS dataset retains in-frame rearrangements with V and J assigned. A fraction of the clones does not appear; measured against another copy, unresolved V genes explain less than half of the discrepancy, and the remainder lacks a known reason. This sample gives over 35,000 clones in total; approximately 90% of them show up just once. The leading ten clones occupy 35% to 45% of the sample. The trial excluded patients who had a history of autoimmune disease or were on systemic immunosuppression. In every dose cohort, peripheral blood was drawn for TCR sequencing at baseline, cycle 4 day 1, and cycle 7 day 1. The samples were drawn from a first-in-human, open-label, multicenter phase I dose-escalation trial of ivuxolimab. Adults with locally advanced or metastatic head and neck squamous cell, hepatocellular, melanoma or renal cell carcinoma were enrolled in the trial. Before TCR sequencing, CD4+ and CD8+ T cells were separately sorted from peripheral blood.

This sample is part of a study of OX40 agonist ivuxolimab in advanced cancers. About the investigation overall: Ivuxolimab was a fully human IgG2 agonistic monoclonal antibody targeting the costimulatory receptor OX40 (CD134). Prior anti-PD-1, anti-PD-L1 or anti-CTLA-4 therapy was permitted, and checkpoint inhibitors had been received by about two fifths of dose-escalation patients. Of the roughly 50 dose-escalation patients, hepatocellular carcinoma was present in roughly 19, melanoma in around 15, renal cell carcinoma in 9 and head and neck cancer in 9. The purpose of peripheral TCRbeta sequencing was to test whether ivuxolimab changed TCR sequence diversity and led to clonal T-cell expansion. The monotherapy dose-escalation portion (N of about 47 patients) of the phase I ivuxolimab trial is reported in the paper. Intravenous ivuxolimab was administered to patients every 2 weeks at six dose levels: 0.01, 0.1, 0.3, 1.5, 3 and 10 mg/kg. Three dose-escalation patients achieved partial responses, one with hepatocellular carcinoma and two with cutaneous melanoma. In the dose-escalation cohort, roughly 80% of patients were male, and the mean age was approximately 60 years, with a range of 23 to 79.

Overall results and qualifications from the work: Low levels of normalized T-cell clonal expansion were also seen in some nonresponding patients. After ivuxolimab, more expanded clones were found on average in CD8+ T cells than in CD4+ T cells. Which antigens the clonally expanded peripheral T cells were specific for was not determined. Clonal expansion of both CD4+ and CD8+ blood T cells was observed from baseline to week 6 at doses 0.1 to 3.0 mg/kg. In the 0.1-3.0 mg/kg groups, partial responders had among the lowest normalized peripheral clonal expansion, particularly in CD8+ T cells.

Relative to germline, V is 6 bases shorter and J is 2 bases shorter, with 16 bases between their ends. The CDR3, from cysteine to phenylalanine, totals 15 residues. Only the CDR3 DNA stays, 45 bases, in frame from base 1. CDR1 and CDR2 are drawn from the germline V gene: MDHEN, SYDVKM. This clonotype originated in an adult with an advanced solid tumor such as melanoma, head and neck, liver or kidney cancer. The chain was built from TRBV28 and TRBJ1-1; too little of a D gene remains to name it. Specimen: CD4+ or CD8+ T cells sorted from blood, collected in a trial of the OX40 agonist ivuxolimab. The DNA is TGTGCCAGCAGCCAACTACCAGAGGGTAACACTGAAGCTTTCTTT. The resulting protein is CASSQLPEGNTEAFF. This CDR3, with the reference TRBV28 and TRBJ1-1 proteins standing in past its ends, gives the full variable domain DVKVTQSSRYLVKRTGEKVFLECVQDMDHENMFWYRQDPGLGLRLIYFSYDVKMKEKGDIPEGYSVSREKKERFSLILESASTNQTSMYLCASSQLPEGNTEAFFGQGTRLTVV.